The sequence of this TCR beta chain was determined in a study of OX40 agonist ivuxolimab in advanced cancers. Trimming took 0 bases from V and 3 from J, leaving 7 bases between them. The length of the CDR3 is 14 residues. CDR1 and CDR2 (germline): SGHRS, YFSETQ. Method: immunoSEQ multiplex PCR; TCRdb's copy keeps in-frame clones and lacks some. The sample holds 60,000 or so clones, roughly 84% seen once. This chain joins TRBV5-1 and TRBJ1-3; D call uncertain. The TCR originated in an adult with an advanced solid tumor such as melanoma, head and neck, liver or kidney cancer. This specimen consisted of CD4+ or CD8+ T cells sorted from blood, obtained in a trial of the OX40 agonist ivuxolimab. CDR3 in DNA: TGCGCCAGCAGCTTGGCGGGGTATGGAAACACCATATATTTT. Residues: CASSLAGYGNTIYF.